A selection of T cell receptor beta chains follows, all from one sample in a study of shared clonotypes between healthy human individuals. Sequencing was performed with immunoSEQ multiplex PCR; in TCRdb, only in-frame clones are kept and a portion is missing. The top ten clones hold 34% of a sample with around 690,000 clones, around 91% of them seen once. The source material was memory CD8+ T cells from PBMCs. The receptors derive from a man younger than 30 in good health. Some clones in this sample may be carry-over from other donors' samples. Both conserved end residues are part of each CDR3. The order of the fields is V gene, clone size, D gene, J gene, CDR3 DNA, CDR3 protein. The D gene is left open where the match is weak. Some rows mark clone size as missing; the rest say once, few, many or name a class of expanded clone.

V gene: TRBV29-1
clone size: .
D gene: .
J gene: TRBJ1-2
CDR3 DNA: TGCAGCGCATCTGACACTGCTAACTATGGCTACACCTTC
CDR3 protein: CSASDTANYGYTF

V gene: TRBV2
clone size: .
D gene: .
J gene: TRBJ1-1
CDR3 DNA: TGTGCCAGCAGTGAAGGGTGGAAGAACACTGAAGCTTTCTTT
CDR3 protein: CASSEGWKNTEAFF

V gene: TRBV19
clone size: .
D gene: .
J gene: TRBJ2-1
CDR3 DNA: TGTGCCAGTAGTACCGGGCCCTACAATGAGCAGTTCTTC
CDR3 protein: CASSTGPYNEQFF

V gene: TRBV7-9
clone size: .
D gene: .
J gene: TRBJ1-2
CDR3 DNA: TGTGCCAGCAGCTCCTCTCTATATGGCTACACCTTC
CDR3 protein: CASSSSLYGYTF

V gene: TRBV5-6
clone size: .
D gene: .
J gene: TRBJ1-2
CDR3 DNA: TGTGCCAGCAGCTTGGCCATCTGGGAAAGCGGCTACACCTTC
CDR3 protein: CASSLAIWESGYTF

V gene: TRBV6-5
clone size: .
D gene: TRBD2
J gene: TRBJ2-7
CDR3 DNA: TGTGCCAGCAGTTACCCGAAGGGACTAGCAGGCGAGCAGTACTTC
CDR3 protein: CASSYPKGLAGEQYF

V gene: TRBV5-1
clone size: .
D gene: .
J gene: TRBJ1-3
CDR3 DNA: TGCGCCAGCAGCTCCGGACGGGCTGGAAACACCATATATTTT
CDR3 protein: CASSSGRAGNTIYF

V gene: TRBV30
clone size: .
D gene: .
J gene: TRBJ2-5
CDR3 DNA: TGTGCCTGGGGTATAGGGCTGGAGACCCAGTACTTC
CDR3 protein: CAWGIGLETQYF

V gene: TRBV5-1
clone size: few
D gene: TRBD1
J gene: TRBJ1-1
CDR3 DNA: TGCGCCAGCAGCCTGCGGGACAGGGGATTTTTGACTGAAGCTTTCTTT
CDR3 protein: CASSLRDRGFLTEAFF

V gene: TRBV7-3
clone size: .
D gene: TRBD2
J gene: TRBJ2-2
CDR3 DNA: TGTGCCAGCAGCTCACGCGTTACTAGCGGTACCAACTTGGCCGGGGAGCTGTTTTTT
CDR3 protein: CASSSRVTSGTNLAGELFF

V gene: TRBV4-1
clone size: few
D gene: TRBD1
J gene: TRBJ2-1
CDR3 DNA: TGCGCCAGCAGTTTGACAGGGTCCTACGGGGATGAGCAGTTCTTC
CDR3 protein: CASSLTGSYGDEQFF

V gene: TRBV19
clone size: .
D gene: .
J gene: TRBJ2-7
CDR3 DNA: TGTGCCAGTAGACCCGGGACCAGTTACGAGCAGTACTTC
CDR3 protein: CASRPGTSYEQYF

V gene: TRBV27
clone size: .
D gene: .
J gene: TRBJ1-1
CDR3 DNA: TGTGCCAGCAGTTCGGGGGCGGAAGCTTTCTTT
CDR3 protein: CASSSGAEAFF

V gene: TRBV30
clone size: .
D gene: TRBD1
J gene: TRBJ2-5
CDR3 DNA: TGTGCCTCTTGGACAGGGCTTAGGGAGACCCAGTACTTC
CDR3 protein: CASWTGLRETQYF

V gene: TRBV13
clone size: .
D gene: .
J gene: TRBJ1-1
CDR3 DNA: TGTGCCAGCAGGGCTGCACAGATATCCTCGCACACTGAAGCTTTCTTT
CDR3 protein: CASRAAQISSHTEAFF

V gene: TRBV27
clone size: .
D gene: .
J gene: TRBJ2-1
CDR3 DNA: TGTGCCAGCAGACCCATCCAGGAAAAGGATGAGCAGTTCTTC
CDR3 protein: CASRPIQEKDEQFF

V gene: TRBV27
clone size: .
D gene: .
J gene: TRBJ1-1
CDR3 DNA: TGTGCCAGCGGCTCGGACTCCTTGAACACTGAAGCTTTCTTT
CDR3 protein: CASGSDSLNTEAFF

V gene: TRBV27
clone size: .
D gene: .
J gene: TRBJ2-3
CDR3 DNA: TGTGCCAGCAGTTTTTTCGGCAGATCCACAGATACGCAGTATTTT
CDR3 protein: CASSFFGRSTDTQYF

V gene: TRBV4-2
clone size: .
D gene: TRBD2
J gene: TRBJ2-1
CDR3 DNA: TGTGCCAGCAGCCATCGCGGGAGGAGCCTATTTGGTGAGCAGTTCTTC
CDR3 protein: CASSHRGRSLFGEQFF

V gene: TRBV28
clone size: .
D gene: .
J gene: TRBJ1-1
CDR3 DNA: TGTGCCAGCAGTTTATATGATAACCTGAACACTGAAGCTTTCTTT
CDR3 protein: CASSLYDNLNTEAFF

V gene: TRBV27
clone size: .
D gene: .
J gene: TRBJ1-5
CDR3 DNA: TGTGCCAGCAGTTCTAGGACTCAAAAAGGTCAGCCCCAGCATTTT
CDR3 protein: CASSSRTQKGQPQHF

V gene: TRBV6-5
clone size: once
D gene: TRBD2
J gene: TRBJ2-5
CDR3 DNA: TGTGCCAGCAGGATTAGCGGGATACAAGAGACCCAGTACTTC
CDR3 protein: CASRISGIQETQYF

V gene: TRBV9
clone size: .
D gene: .
J gene: TRBJ2-7
CDR3 DNA: TGTGCCAGCAGCGCCCTGGGGACCTACGAGCAGTACTTC
CDR3 protein: CASSALGTYEQYF

V gene: TRBV4-2
clone size: .
D gene: .
J gene: TRBJ1-1
CDR3 DNA: TGTGCCAGCAGCCAAGAAATTTATGGCACTGAAGCTTTCTTT
CDR3 protein: CASSQEIYGTEAFF

V gene: TRBV7-9
clone size: .
D gene: .
J gene: TRBJ2-7
CDR3 DNA: TGTGCCAGCAGCTTACCCAGGGCCCCTTTCGAGCAGTACTTC
CDR3 protein: CASSLPRAPFEQYF

V gene: TRBV9
clone size: .
D gene: .
J gene: TRBJ1-1
CDR3 DNA: TGTGCCAGCAGCGCATCGACAGGCATGAACACTGAAGCTTTCTTT
CDR3 protein: CASSASTGMNTEAFF

V gene: TRBV9
clone size: few
D gene: TRBD1
J gene: TRBJ1-1
CDR3 DNA: TGTGCCAGCAGCCCCCATCCCGGACAGGGGAGCACTGAAGCTTTCTTT
CDR3 protein: CASSPHPGQGSTEAFF

V gene: TRBV15
clone size: .
D gene: TRBD1
J gene: TRBJ2-1
CDR3 DNA: TGTGCCACCCGAGACAGGGGAACTGAGCAGTTCTTC
CDR3 protein: CATRDRGTEQFF

V gene: TRBV28
clone size: .
D gene: .
J gene: TRBJ2-1
CDR3 DNA: TGTGCCAGCAGTTTCGGCAGGGTCAATGAGCAGTTCTTC
CDR3 protein: CASSFGRVNEQFF

V gene: TRBV4-1
clone size: .
D gene: .
J gene: TRBJ2-7
CDR3 DNA: TGCGCCAGCAGCCAAGCGGTCCTGAGCTCCTACGAGCAGTACTTC
CDR3 protein: CASSQAVLSSYEQYF

V gene: TRBV19
clone size: few
D gene: .
J gene: TRBJ1-1
CDR3 DNA: TGTGCCAGTTCGGATCCCAACACTGAAGCTTTCTTT
CDR3 protein: CASSDPNTEAFF

V gene: TRBV11-1
clone size: .
D gene: TRBD2
J gene: TRBJ2-1
CDR3 DNA: TGTGCCAGCAGCTTAGGGGCGGGAGGGCCTTTCGATGAGCAGTTCTTC
CDR3 protein: CASSLGAGGPFDEQFF

V gene: TRBV11-2
clone size: .
D gene: TRBD2
J gene: TRBJ2-5
CDR3 DNA: TGTGCCAGCAGCTTCCACAGCGGGAGGGCAAGGGAGACCCAGTACTTC
CDR3 protein: CASSFHSGRARETQYF

V gene: TRBV2
clone size: few
D gene: TRBD2
J gene: TRBJ2-3
CDR3 DNA: TGTGCCAGCAGTGGACTAGCGGGGCGCACAGATACGCAGTATTTT
CDR3 protein: CASSGLAGRTDTQYF

V gene: TRBV5-5
clone size: .
D gene: .
J gene: TRBJ2-7
CDR3 DNA: TGTGCCAGCAGCTTACCCCAGGGGAGGGGCGTTAGCTCCTACGAGCAGTACTTC
CDR3 protein: CASSLPQGRGVSSYEQYF

V gene: TRBV29-1
clone size: .
D gene: TRBD1
J gene: TRBJ1-3
CDR3 DNA: TGCAGCGCAGGGGGTACCCGAAACACCATATATTTT
CDR3 protein: CSAGGTRNTIYF

V gene: TRBV19
clone size: .
D gene: .
J gene: TRBJ1-1
CDR3 DNA: TGTGCCAGTAGTACCAGGGGACTGAACACTGAAGCTTTCTTT
CDR3 protein: CASSTRGLNTEAFF

V gene: TRBV9
clone size: .
D gene: .
J gene: TRBJ2-7
CDR3 DNA: TGTGCCAGCAGCGTAGGGTCAGGAGACTACGAGCAGTACTTC
CDR3 protein: CASSVGSGDYEQYF

V gene: TRBV27
clone size: .
D gene: TRBD2
J gene: TRBJ2-7
CDR3 DNA: TGTGCCAGCAGTTTAGGGACTAGCGGGAGGTCCTACGAGCAGTACTTC
CDR3 protein: CASSLGTSGRSYEQYF

V gene: TRBV10-2
clone size: .
D gene: TRBD2
J gene: TRBJ2-7
CDR3 DNA: TGCGCCAGCAGGACTAGCGGGGAGGCCTACGAGCAGTACTTC
CDR3 protein: CASRTSGEAYEQYF

V gene: TRBV14
clone size: .
D gene: .
J gene: TRBJ1-2
CDR3 DNA: TGTGCCAGCAGCCAAGACAGGGGAGGCTACACCTTC
CDR3 protein: CASSQDRGGYTF

V gene: TRBV27
clone size: .
D gene: .
J gene: TRBJ1-2
CDR3 DNA: TGTGCCAGCAGTCTTACAGAGGCTAACTATGGCTACACCTTC
CDR3 protein: CASSLTEANYGYTF

V gene: TRBV11-2
clone size: .
D gene: .
J gene: TRBJ1-2
CDR3 DNA: TGTGCCAGCAGCTTACGGGGCCTTGTCGACTATGGCTACACCTTC
CDR3 protein: CASSLRGLVDYGYTF

V gene: TRBV11-2
clone size: .
D gene: .
J gene: TRBJ1-3
CDR3 DNA: TGTGCCAGCAGCTTACAACACTCTGGAAACACCATATATTTT
CDR3 protein: CASSLQHSGNTIYF

V gene: TRBV5-6
clone size: .
D gene: .
J gene: TRBJ2-5
CDR3 DNA: TGTGCCAGCAGCTCAGTGGGCTGGAAGGGAGAGACCCAGTACTTC
CDR3 protein: CASSSVGWKGETQYF

V gene: TRBV5-6
clone size: .
D gene: .
J gene: TRBJ2-1
CDR3 DNA: TGTGCCAGCAGCTGGGATAGGGGGAATGAGCAGTTCTTC
CDR3 protein: CASSWDRGNEQFF

V gene: TRBV4-1
clone size: .
D gene: .
J gene: TRBJ2-2
CDR3 DNA: TGCGCCAGCAGCCAAGACCCCCCCTCTTGGGGTTTCGACACCGGGGAGCTGTTTTTT
CDR3 protein: CASSQDPPSWGFDTGELFF

V gene: TRBV11-2
clone size: .
D gene: TRBD1
J gene: TRBJ2-7
CDR3 DNA: TGTGCCAGCAGCCCAGGGACAGGGCTCTACGAGCAGTACTTC
CDR3 protein: CASSPGTGLYEQYF

V gene: TRBV6-5
clone size: .
D gene: .
J gene: TRBJ1-1
CDR3 DNA: TGTGCCGGCAGTTACTCACTCCCGTACACTGAAGCTTTCTTT
CDR3 protein: CAGSYSLPYTEAFF

V gene: TRBV13
clone size: .
D gene: TRBD2
J gene: TRBJ2-1
CDR3 DNA: TGTGCCAGCAGCCTACCCGGGACTAACCCCTACAATGAGCAGTTCTTC
CDR3 protein: CASSLPGTNPYNEQFF

V gene: TRBV4-1
clone size: .
D gene: TRBD2
J gene: TRBJ2-2
CDR3 DNA: TGCGCCAGCAGCCAAAGCCAACTAGCGGGAGTTCACGGGGAGCTGTTTTTT
CDR3 protein: CASSQSQLAGVHGELFF

V gene: TRBV6-6
clone size: .
D gene: TRBD2
J gene: TRBJ2-2
CDR3 DNA: TGTGCCACGGGGGGGCGGGACACCGGGGAGCTGTTTTTT
CDR3 protein: CATGGRDTGELFF

V gene: TRBV7-2
clone size: once
D gene: TRBD2
J gene: TRBJ2-3
CDR3 DNA: TGTGCCAGCAGCTTAGCGCGGGAGGGCCTGACAGATACGCAGTATTTT
CDR3 protein: CASSLAREGLTDTQYF

V gene: TRBV27
clone size: .
D gene: TRBD2
J gene: TRBJ2-7
CDR3 DNA: TGTGCCAGCAGTTTATCGGGCGGGAGAAGGATTCACGAGCAGTACTTC
CDR3 protein: CASSLSGGRRIHEQYF

V gene: TRBV5-4
clone size: .
D gene: .
J gene: TRBJ2-1
CDR3 DNA: TGTGCCAGCAGCTTGCGGTCGTTCGCTGAGCAGTTCTTC
CDR3 protein: CASSLRSFAEQFF

V gene: TRBV29-1
clone size: .
D gene: .
J gene: TRBJ1-3
CDR3 DNA: TGCAGCGCCCAGGGTGGACAGTACTCTGGAAACACCATATATTTT
CDR3 protein: CSAQGGQYSGNTIYF

V gene: TRBV4-1
clone size: .
D gene: .
J gene: TRBJ2-1
CDR3 DNA: TGCGCCAGCAGCCAAGTTCTTACAGATAATGAGCAGTTCTTC
CDR3 protein: CASSQVLTDNEQFF